This record looks at one T cell receptor (beta chain) sequence and its context. This entry comes from a study of blood T cell repertoires in COVID-19. In the original analysis: The authors estimated nucleated cell counts from reference gene primer amplification. Repertoires were generated with immunoSEQ multiplex PCR, while TCRdb's copy carries only in-frame clones and drops some. The DNA gave D and trimming, while V, J and clone size come from that table. The profile shows 100,000 or so clones, about 89% of them singletons. The receptor was isolated from a man in his fifties with active COVID-19. The sequenced sample was peripheral blood.

CDR3 DNA: TGTGCCAGTTCGTACAGGGATGAGGCTTGGACTGAAGCTTTCTTT. This codes for CASSYRDEAWTEAFF. The rearrangement uses TRBV19 and TRBJ1-1; a possible D gene is TRBD1 (6 bases). CDR1 and CDR2 from the germline V gene are LNHDA and SQIVND (reference sequence). The CDR3 is 15 amino acids. V gave up 8 bases and J gave up 5 bases, with 21 bases separating them.